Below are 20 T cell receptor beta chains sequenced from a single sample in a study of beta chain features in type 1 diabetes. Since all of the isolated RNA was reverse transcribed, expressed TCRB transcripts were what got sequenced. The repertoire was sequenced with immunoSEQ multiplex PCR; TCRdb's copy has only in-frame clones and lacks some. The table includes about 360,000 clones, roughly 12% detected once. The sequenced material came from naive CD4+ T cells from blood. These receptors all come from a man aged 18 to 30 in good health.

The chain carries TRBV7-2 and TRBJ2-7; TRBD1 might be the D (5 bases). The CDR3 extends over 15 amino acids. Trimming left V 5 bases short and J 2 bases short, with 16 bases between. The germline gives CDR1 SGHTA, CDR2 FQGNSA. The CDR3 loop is CASSTNKGITYEQYF. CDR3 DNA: TGTGCCAGCAGCACAAACAAGGGGATCACCTACGAGCAGTACTTC.

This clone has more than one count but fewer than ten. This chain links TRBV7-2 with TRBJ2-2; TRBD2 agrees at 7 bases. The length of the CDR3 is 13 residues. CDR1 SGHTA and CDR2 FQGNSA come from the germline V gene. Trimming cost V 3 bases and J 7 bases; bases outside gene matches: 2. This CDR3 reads CASSFWEGGELFF. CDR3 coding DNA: TGTGCCAGCAGCTTCTGGGAGGGCGGGGAGCTGTTTTTT.

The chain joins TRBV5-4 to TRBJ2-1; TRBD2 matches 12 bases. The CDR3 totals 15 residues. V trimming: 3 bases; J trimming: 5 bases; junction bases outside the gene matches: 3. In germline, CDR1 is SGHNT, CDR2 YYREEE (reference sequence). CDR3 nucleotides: TGTGCCAGCAGCTCCGGACTAGCGGGGAACAATGAGCAGTTCTTC. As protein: CASSSGLAGNNEQFF. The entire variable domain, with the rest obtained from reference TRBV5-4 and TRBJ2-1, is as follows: ETGVTQSPTHLIKTRGQQVTLRCSSQSGHNTVSWYQQALGQGPQFIFQYYREEENGRGNFPPRFSGLQFPNYSSELNVNALELDDSALYLCASSSGLAGNNEQFFGPGTRLTVL.

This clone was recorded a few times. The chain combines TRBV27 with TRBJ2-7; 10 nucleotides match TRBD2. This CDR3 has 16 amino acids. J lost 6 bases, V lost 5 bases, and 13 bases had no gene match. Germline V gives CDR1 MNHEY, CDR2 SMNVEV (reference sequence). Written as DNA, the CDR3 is TGTGCCAGCAGTCGGCGACTAGCGGGTCTGAGAGGCGAGCAGTACTTC. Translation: CASSRRLAGLRGEQYF.

The CDR3 coding sequence is TGTGCCAGCGCCGGGACAGGAGGGTACGAGCAGTACTTC. Protein product: CASAGTGGYEQYF. V and J are TRBV28 and TRBJ2-7; 8 bases align to TRBD1. This CDR3 region has 13 residues. The trim removed 8 bases at V and 4 bases at J, leaving 7 bases unmatched. The V gene's germline CDR1 is MDHEN and CDR2 SYDVKM.

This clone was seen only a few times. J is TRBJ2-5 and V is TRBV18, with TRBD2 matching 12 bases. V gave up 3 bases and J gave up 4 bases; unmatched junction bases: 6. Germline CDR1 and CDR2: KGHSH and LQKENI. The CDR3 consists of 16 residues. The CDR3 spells CASSPRGTSGPETQYF. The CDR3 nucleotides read TGTGCCAGCTCACCCCGCGGGACTAGCGGGCCAGAGACCCAGTACTTC.

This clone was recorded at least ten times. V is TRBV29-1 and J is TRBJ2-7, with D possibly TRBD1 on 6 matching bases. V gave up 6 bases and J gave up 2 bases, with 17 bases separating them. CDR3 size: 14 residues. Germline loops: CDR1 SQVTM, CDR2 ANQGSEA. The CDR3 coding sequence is TGCAGCGTGATAGGGACATCCCCTACCTACGAGCAGTACTTC. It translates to CSVIGTSPTYEQYF.

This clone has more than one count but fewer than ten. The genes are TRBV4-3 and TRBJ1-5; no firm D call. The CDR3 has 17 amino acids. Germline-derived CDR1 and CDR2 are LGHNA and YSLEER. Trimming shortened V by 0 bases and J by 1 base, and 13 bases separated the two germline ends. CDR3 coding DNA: TGCGCCAGCAGCCAAGAGCGCGGGCGGTTAAGCAATCAGCCCCAGCATTTT. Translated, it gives CASSQERGRLSNQPQHF.

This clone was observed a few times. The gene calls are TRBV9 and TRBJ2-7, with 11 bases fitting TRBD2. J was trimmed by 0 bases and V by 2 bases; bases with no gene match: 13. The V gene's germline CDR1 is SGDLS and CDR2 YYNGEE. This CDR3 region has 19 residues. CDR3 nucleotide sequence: TGTGCCAGCAGCGTGGGCCTGACTAGCGGGGCGGACAGCTCCTACGAGCAGTACTTC. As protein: CASSVGLTSGADSSYEQYF.

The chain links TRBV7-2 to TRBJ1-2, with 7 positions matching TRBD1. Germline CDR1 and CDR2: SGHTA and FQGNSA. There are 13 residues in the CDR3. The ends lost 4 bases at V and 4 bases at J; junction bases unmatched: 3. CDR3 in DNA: TGTGCCAGCAGCTCCGCAGGGGGCTATGGCTACACCTTC. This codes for CASSSAGGYGYTF.

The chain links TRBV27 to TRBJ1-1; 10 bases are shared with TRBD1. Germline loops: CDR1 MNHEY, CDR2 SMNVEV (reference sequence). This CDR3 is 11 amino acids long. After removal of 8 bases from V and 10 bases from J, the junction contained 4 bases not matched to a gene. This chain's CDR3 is CASWGDRGAFF. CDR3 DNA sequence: TGTGCCAGCTGGGGGGACAGGGGAGCTTTCTTT.

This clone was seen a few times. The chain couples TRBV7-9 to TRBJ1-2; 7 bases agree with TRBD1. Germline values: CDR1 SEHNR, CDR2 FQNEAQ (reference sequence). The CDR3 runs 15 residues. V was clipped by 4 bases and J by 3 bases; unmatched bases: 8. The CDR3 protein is CASSSRGTEDYGYTF. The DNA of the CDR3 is TGTGCCAGCAGCTCCAGGGGGACAGAAGACTATGGCTACACCTTC.

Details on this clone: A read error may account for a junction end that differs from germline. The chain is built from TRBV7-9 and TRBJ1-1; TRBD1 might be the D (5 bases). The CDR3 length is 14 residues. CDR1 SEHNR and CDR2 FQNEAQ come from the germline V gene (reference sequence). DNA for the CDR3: TGCGCCAGCAGCCAAGAGGGGAGGTACACTGAAGCTTTCTTT. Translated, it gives CASSQEGRYTEAFF.

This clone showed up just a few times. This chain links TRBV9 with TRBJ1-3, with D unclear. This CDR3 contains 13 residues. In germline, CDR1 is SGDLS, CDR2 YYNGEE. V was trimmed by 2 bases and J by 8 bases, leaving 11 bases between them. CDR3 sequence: CASSVRTLDTIYF. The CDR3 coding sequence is TGTGCCAGCAGCGTTAGGACTTTGGACACCATATATTTT.

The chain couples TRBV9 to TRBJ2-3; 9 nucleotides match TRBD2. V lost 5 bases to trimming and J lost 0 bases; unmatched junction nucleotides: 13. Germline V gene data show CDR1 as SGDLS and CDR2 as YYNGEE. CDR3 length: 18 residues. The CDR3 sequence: CASRPSPPSGMSTDTQYF. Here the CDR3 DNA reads TGTGCCAGCAGACCATCACCTCCTAGCGGGATGAGCACAGATACGCAGTATTTT.

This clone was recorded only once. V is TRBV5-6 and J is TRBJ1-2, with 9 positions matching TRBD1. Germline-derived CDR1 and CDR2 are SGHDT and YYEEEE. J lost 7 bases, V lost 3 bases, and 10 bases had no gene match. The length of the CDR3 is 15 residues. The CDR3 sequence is CASSWGQGVRGGYTF. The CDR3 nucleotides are TGTGCCAGCAGCTGGGGACAGGGAGTGAGAGGTGGCTACACCTTC.

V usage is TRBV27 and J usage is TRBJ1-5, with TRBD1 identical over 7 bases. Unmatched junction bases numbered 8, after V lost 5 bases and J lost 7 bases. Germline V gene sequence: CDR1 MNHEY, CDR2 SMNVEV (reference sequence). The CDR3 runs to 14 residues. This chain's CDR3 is CASSAQGDKQPQHF. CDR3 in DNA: TGTGCCAGCAGTGCCCAGGGGGATAAACAGCCCCAGCATTTT.

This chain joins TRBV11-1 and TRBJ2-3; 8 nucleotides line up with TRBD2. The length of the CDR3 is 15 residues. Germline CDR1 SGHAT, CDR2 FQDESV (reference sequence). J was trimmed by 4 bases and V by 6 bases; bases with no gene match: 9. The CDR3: CASRPSGRSADTQYF. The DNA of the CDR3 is TGTGCCAGCAGACCGAGCGGGAGATCGGCAGATACGCAGTATTTT.

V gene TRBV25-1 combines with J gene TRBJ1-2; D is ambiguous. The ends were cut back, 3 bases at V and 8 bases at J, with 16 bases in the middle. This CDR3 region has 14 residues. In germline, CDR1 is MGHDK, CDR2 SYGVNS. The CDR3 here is CASSDRHSPGGYTF. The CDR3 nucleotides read TGTGCCAGCAGTGACAGACATAGCCCGGGGGGCTACACCTTC.

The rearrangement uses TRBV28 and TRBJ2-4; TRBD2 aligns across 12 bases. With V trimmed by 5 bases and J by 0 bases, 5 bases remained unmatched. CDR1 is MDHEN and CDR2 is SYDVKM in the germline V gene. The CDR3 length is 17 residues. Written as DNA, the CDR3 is TGTGCCAGCAGTGAGACTAGCGGGAGTTTAGCCAAAAACATTCAGTACTTC. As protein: CASSETSGSLAKNIQYF.